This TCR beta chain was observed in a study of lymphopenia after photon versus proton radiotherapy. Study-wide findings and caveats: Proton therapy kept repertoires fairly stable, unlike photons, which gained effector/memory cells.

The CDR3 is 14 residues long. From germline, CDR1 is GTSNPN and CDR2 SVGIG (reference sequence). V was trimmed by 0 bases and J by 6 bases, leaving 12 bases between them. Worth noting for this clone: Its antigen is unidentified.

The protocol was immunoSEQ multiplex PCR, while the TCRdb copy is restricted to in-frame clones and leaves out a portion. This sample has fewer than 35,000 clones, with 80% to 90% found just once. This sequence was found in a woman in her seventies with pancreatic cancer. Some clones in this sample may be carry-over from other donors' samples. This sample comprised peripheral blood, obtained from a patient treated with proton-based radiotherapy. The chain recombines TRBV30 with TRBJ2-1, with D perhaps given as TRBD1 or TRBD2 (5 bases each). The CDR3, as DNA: TGTGCCTGGAGTGTAGGGACCACCTCCAATGAGCAGTTCTTC. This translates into CAWSVGTTSNEQFF.